The 20 T cell receptor beta chains presented below share a single source sample, sequenced in a study of blood T cell repertoires in COVID-19. Method: immunoSEQ multiplex PCR; TCRdb's copy keeps in-frame clones and lacks some. This sample has about 220,000 clones; 75% to 85% occur once, and the top ten carry more than 2%. The sequenced sample was peripheral blood. These receptors were collected from a woman between 70 and 85 years old with COVID-19, enrolled during active disease.

The rearrangement uses TRBV11-3 and TRBJ2-1; D not resolved. V was trimmed by 4 bases and J by 0 bases, leaving 13 bases between them. This CDR3 comprises 16 residues. Germline V CDR1 and CDR2: SGHNT, YENEEA. The CDR3 nucleotides read TGTGCCAGCAGCTCGGAGCCTTTCAGCTCCTACAATGAGCAGTTCTTC. Amino acids: CASSSEPFSSYNEQFF.

The chain uses TRBV6-2 or TRBV6-3 and TRBJ1-2; no clear D gene. Per germline, CDR1 MNHEY and CDR2 SVGEGT. This CDR3 region has 14 residues. The V and J ends lost 1 base and 2 bases respectively, with 8 bases between them. DNA of the CDR3: TGTGCCAGCAGTTACTTGAGGCAGAACTATGGCTACACCTTC. It yields the protein CASSYLRQNYGYTF.

The gene calls are TRBV19 and TRBJ1-3; D is undetermined. This CDR3 region has 15 residues. The ends were cut back, 8 bases at V and 2 bases at J, with 16 bases in the middle. From germline, CDR1 is LNHDA and CDR2 SQIVND (reference sequence). CDR3 amino acids: CASSSGGGTGNTIYF. The CDR3 DNA is TGTGCCAGTTCATCCGGAGGTGGAACTGGAAACACCATATATTTT.

This clone was observed once. The genes are TRBV2 and TRBJ2-5; TRBD1 matches at 7 bases. After removal of 9 bases from V and 4 bases from J, the junction contained 11 bases not matched to a gene. The CDR3 is 14 residues long. From germline, CDR1 is SNHLY and CDR2 FYNNEI. CDR3 DNA: TGTGCCAGGGGTCTAGACAGGGTGGGAGAGACCCAGTACTTC. Residues: CARGLDRVGETQYF.

The chain combines TRBV15 with TRBJ2-3; a possible D gene is TRBD1 (6 bases). Trimming removed 0 bases from V and 6 bases from J, with 13 bases in between. Germline V CDR1 and CDR2: LNHNV, YYDKDF (reference sequence). This CDR3 is 15 amino acids long. CDR3 bases: TGTGCCACCAGCAGAGAGCCAACAGGGACGGATACGCAGTATTTT. Translation gives CATSREPTGTDTQYF.

The V and J genes are TRBV19 and TRBJ1-5; TRBD1 matches 9 bases. V shed 3 bases and J 11 bases; nucleotides not matched to a gene: 11. The CDR3 spans 15 residues. Germline CDR1 and CDR2: LNHDA and SQIVND (reference sequence). Written as DNA, the CDR3 is TGTGCCAGTAGTATTTCCCCGGGACAGGGCTCGGCCCAGCATTTT. Its protein product is CASSISPGQGSAQHF.

The V gene is TRBV18, the J gene TRBJ2-1; D possibly corresponds to TRBD2 (5 bases). V dropped 0 bases and J dropped 1 base, with 13 bases sitting between them. Germline V gene data show CDR1 as KGHSH and CDR2 as LQKENI. The CDR3 has 17 residues. The CDR3 is CASSPPTGPGSYNEQFF. The CDR3 nucleotides read TGTGCCAGCTCACCACCGACCGGCCCGGGATCCTACAATGAGCAGTTCTTC.

Remarks on this clone: The same CDR3 is also encoded by other DNA sequences in this sample. This chain joins TRBV2 and TRBJ1-5, with 7 bases identical to TRBD1. The CDR3 spans 15 residues. The junction had 6 bases not matched to a gene; V was cut back by 4 bases and J by 3 bases. Looked up from germline, CDR1 is SNHLY and CDR2 is FYNNEI. The CDR3 sequence: CASSVSGQLNQPQHF. The CDR3 DNA reads TGTGCCAGCAGTGTCTCGGGACAGCTCAATCAGCCCCAGCATTTT.

The V and J genes are TRBV7-3 and TRBJ1-2; 8 nucleotides match TRBD1. This CDR3 spans 13 amino acids. Germline V CDR1 and CDR2: SGHTA, FQGTGA. The junction had 3 bases not matched to a gene; V was cut back by 5 bases and J by 4 bases. The CDR3 is CASSPGGSYGYTF. The CDR3 DNA reads as TGTGCCAGCAGCCCAGGGGGCAGCTATGGCTACACCTTC.

This chain uses TRBV2 with TRBJ1-6; 7 positions match TRBD1. This CDR3 has 15 amino acids. J was trimmed by 3 bases and V by 6 bases; bases with no gene match: 5. Germline CDR1 is SNHLY and CDR2 is FYNNEI. CDR3 protein: CASRGTADYNSPLHF. DNA of the CDR3: TGTGCCAGCAGGGGGACAGCAGACTATAATTCACCCCTCCACTTT.

The CDR3 here is CASSALDTYSYNSPLHF. CDR3 DNA: TGTGCCAGCAGCGCGCTGGACACCTACTCCTATAATTCACCCCTCCACTTT. The genes are TRBV5-4 and TRBJ1-6, with D perhaps matching TRBD1 (5 bases). Trimming cost V 4 bases and J 0 bases, with 14 bases left between them. CDR3 length: 17 amino acids. Looked up from germline, CDR1 is SGHNT and CDR2 is YYREEE (reference sequence).

The chain recombines TRBV18 with TRBJ1-4, with D possibly TRBD1 on 6 matching bases. The germline V gene has CDR1 KGHSH and CDR2 LQKENI. Trimming stripped 3 bases from V and 7 bases from J, with 9 bases between. The CDR3 length is 13 residues. The chain's CDR3 is CASSPGAGEKLFF. The DNA of the CDR3 is TGTGCCAGCTCACCGGGGGCTGGTGAAAAACTGTTTTTT.

The V and J genes are TRBV27 and TRBJ1-2, with 7 bases fitting TRBD1. Per germline, CDR1 MNHEY and CDR2 SMNVEV (reference sequence). This CDR3 is 14 amino acids long. Trimming removed 0 bases from V and 8 bases from J; junction bases left unmatched: 6. Here the CDR3 reads CASSLSRQGSGYTF. CDR3 bases: TGTGCCAGCAGTTTATCGAGACAGGGAAGCGGCTACACCTTC.

This chain joins TRBV7-2 and TRBJ1-1, with TRBD1 matching over 7 bases. Germline loops: CDR1 SGHTA, CDR2 FQGNSA. The CDR3 is made up of 15 amino acids. The J segment lost 2 bases and the V segment lost 3 bases, leaving 6 bases of the junction unmatched. The chain's CDR3 is CASSFQQGLNTEAFF. The CDR3 DNA sequence: TGTGCCAGCAGCTTTCAACAGGGGCTAAACACTGAAGCTTTCTTT.

The rearrangement links TRBV9 to TRBJ2-7; the match to TRBD1 covers 8 bases. Germline loops: CDR1 SGDLS, CDR2 YYNGEE. V trimming: 0 bases; J trimming: 7 bases; junction bases outside the gene matches: 9. The CDR3 loop spans 15 amino acids. The CDR3 protein is CASSVEAGGDGEQYF. The CDR3 nucleotides read TGTGCCAGCAGCGTAGAGGCAGGGGGCGACGGGGAGCAGTACTTC.

The CDR3 DNA reads as TGTGCCACCGGTTTAAGGGGGTGGAACACCGGGGAGCTGTTTTTT. Its protein product is CATGLRGWNTGELFF. The V gene is TRBV15, the J gene TRBJ2-2, with D tentatively TRBD1 (6 bases). V was cut by 8 bases and J by 1 base, with 14 bases left in between. The CDR3 sequence is 15 residues long. Germline V gene lookup returns CDR1 LNHNV and CDR2 YYDKDF (reference sequence).

This clone is a singleton in its sample. The chain recombines TRBV4-1 with TRBJ2-7, with D perhaps matching TRBD2 (6 bases). Trimming removed 3 bases at V and 6 bases at J, with 15 bases between. The CDR3 has 14 residues. CDR1 MGHRA and CDR2 YSYEKL come from the germline V gene. The DNA for the CDR3 is TGCGCCAGCAGCCAGAGGGACTTCGCCGGCGAGCAGTACTTC. It encodes CASSQRDFAGEQYF.

The chain has TRBV27 and TRBJ1-2; 9 bases map to TRBD1. Germline V lookup: CDR1 MNHEY, CDR2 SMNVEV (reference sequence). V was pared by 3 bases and J by 4 bases, with 9 bases of the junction left unmatched. The CDR3 loop spans 16 amino acids. The CDR3 DNA follows: TGTGCCAGCAGTTTCTCCGGAGGGACAGGGCGCTATGGCTACACCTTC. This translates into CASSFSGGTGRYGYTF.

The V and J genes are TRBV16 and TRBJ2-3; D is ambiguous. This CDR3 region has 15 residues. Germline V gives CDR1 KGHSY, CDR2 FQNENV. Trimming removed 0 bases at V and 2 bases at J, with 9 bases between. In nucleotides, the CDR3 is TGTGCCAGCAGCCAATCGCGGCCGTTCACAGATACGCAGTATTTT. Its translation: CASSQSRPFTDTQYF.

Concerning this clone: Other DNA sequences in this sample translate to the same CDR3. This rearrangement joins TRBV2 to TRBJ2-3; TRBD2 matches at 8 bases. The CDR3 consists of 15 residues. J lost 1 base, V lost 7 bases, and 7 bases had no gene match. Germline CDR1 SNHLY, CDR2 FYNNEI. The CDR3 loop is CASKGTSGGTDTQYF. The CDR3 DNA reads TGTGCCAGCAAAGGAACTAGCGGAGGCACAGATACGCAGTATTTT.